The clone carrying this T cell receptor (beta chain) was seen only a few times. Its antigen is unidentified. The CDR3 is 15 amino acids. The ends were cut back, 4 bases at V and 6 bases at J, with 19 bases in the middle. CDR1 and CDR2 from the germline V gene are SGHRS and YFSETQ. This entry belongs to a study of T-cell reconstitution after alpha-beta-depleted transplantation in children. The authors prepared the TCRbeta library with unique molecular identifiers. MiXCR, applied by TCRdb to the PCR reads, yields one record per CDR3 protein. The top ten clones hold 35% to 40% of a sample with 500,000 to 750,000 distinct CDR3 sequences, 20% to 30% of them seen once. Study-level results: As was reported, about two months after transplant, alpha-beta T cells came from several hundred expanded graft clones. Diversity of TCRbeta at day 60 was high in some patients, arising from surviving recipient T cells and thymic progenitors.

This TCR came from a boy under two years old with Wiskott-Aldrich syndrome, due to receive a stem cell transplant. The sample in question was PBMCs, obtained before TCRalphabeta/CD19-depleted stem cell transplant. This chain joins TRBV5-1 and TRBJ1-1; the D gene is possibly TRBD1 (5 bases). The CDR3 here is CASSLQPLGDAEAFF. The CDR3, as DNA: TGCGCCAGCAGCCTACAACCCTTGGGGGACGCTGAAGCTTTCTTT.